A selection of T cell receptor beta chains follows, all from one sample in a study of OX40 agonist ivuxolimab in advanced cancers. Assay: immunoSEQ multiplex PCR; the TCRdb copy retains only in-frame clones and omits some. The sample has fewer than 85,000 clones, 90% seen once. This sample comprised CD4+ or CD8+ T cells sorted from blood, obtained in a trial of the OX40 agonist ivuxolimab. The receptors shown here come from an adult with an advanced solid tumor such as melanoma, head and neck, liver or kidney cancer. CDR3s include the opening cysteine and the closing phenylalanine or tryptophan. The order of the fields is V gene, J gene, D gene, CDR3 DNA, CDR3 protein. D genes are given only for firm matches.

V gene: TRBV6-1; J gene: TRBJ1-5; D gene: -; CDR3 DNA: TGTGCCAGCAGTCACGGAGTGACCAATCAGCCCCAGCATTTT; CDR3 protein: CASSHGVTNQPQHF
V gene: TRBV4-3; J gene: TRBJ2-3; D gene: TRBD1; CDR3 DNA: TGCGCCAGCAGCCAAGTCACCAGGGGGCTGGCAGATACGCAGTATTTT; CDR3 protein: CASSQVTRGLADTQYF
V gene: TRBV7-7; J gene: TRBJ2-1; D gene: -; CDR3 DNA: TGTGCTAGCAGAGGGCCACAAGGCGCCTACAATGAGCAGTTCTTC; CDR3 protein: CASRGPQGAYNEQFF
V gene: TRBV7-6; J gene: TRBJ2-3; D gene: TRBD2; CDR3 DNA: TGTGCTAGCAGCCCTAGCGGGGGGATCACAGATACGCAGTATTTT; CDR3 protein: CASSPSGGITDTQYF
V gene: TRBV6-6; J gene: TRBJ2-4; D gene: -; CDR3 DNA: TGTGCCAGCAGTTATCGTGGAACCCTAGCCAAAAACATTCAGTACTTC; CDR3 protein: CASSYRGTLAKNIQYF
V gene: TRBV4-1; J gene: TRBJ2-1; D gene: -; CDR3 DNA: TGCGCCAGCAGCCAATCAACGTGGGGCTATGAGCAGTTCTTC; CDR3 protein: CASSQSTWGYEQFF
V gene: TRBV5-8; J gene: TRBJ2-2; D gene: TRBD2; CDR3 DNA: TGTGCCAGCAGCTCCCCGGGACTAGCGGGAGGGAGGCGGACCGGGGAGCTGTTTTTT; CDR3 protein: CASSSPGLAGGRRTGELFF
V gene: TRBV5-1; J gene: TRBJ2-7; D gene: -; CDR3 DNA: TGCGCCAGCAGCCTTGACAGGAGCTCCTACGAGCAGTACTTC; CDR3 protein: CASSLDRSSYEQYF
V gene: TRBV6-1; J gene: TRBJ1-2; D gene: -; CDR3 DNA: TGTGCCAGCAGTGAAGCCAGAGGATTTGGCTACACCTTC; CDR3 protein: CASSEARGFGYTF
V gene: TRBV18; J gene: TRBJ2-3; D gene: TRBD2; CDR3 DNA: TGTGCCAGCTCAGTTACTAGCGGAAGCACAGATACGCAGTATTTT; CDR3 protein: CASSVTSGSTDTQYF
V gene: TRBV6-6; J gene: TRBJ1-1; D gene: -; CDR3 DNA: TGTGCCAGCAGTTACTCCGGCAGGGGAGGGACTGAAGCTTTCTTT; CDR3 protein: CASSYSGRGGTEAFF
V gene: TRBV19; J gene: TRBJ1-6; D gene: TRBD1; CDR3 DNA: TGTGCCAGTAGCATACAGGGGGCGAGGTCACCCCTCCACTTT; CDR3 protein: CASSIQGARSPLHF
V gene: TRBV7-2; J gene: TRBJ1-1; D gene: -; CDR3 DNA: TGTGCCAGCAGCTTAGAATTAAAAACTGAAGCTTTCTTT; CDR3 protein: CASSLELKTEAFF
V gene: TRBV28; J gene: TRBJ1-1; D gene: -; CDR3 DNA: TGTGCCAGCAACCCCCCCAACACTGAAGCTTTCTTT; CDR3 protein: CASNPPNTEAFF
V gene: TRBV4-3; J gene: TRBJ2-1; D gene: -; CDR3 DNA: TGCGCCAGCAGCCAAGATCGGACGCCCTACAATGAGCAGTTCTTC; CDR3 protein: CASSQDRTPYNEQFF